The T cell receptor beta chain under discussion was sequenced for a study of T cells in Graves' hyperthyroidism and ophthalmopathy. The study's findings and limits: Model predictions of ophthalmopathy came a median approximately 6 months before onset.

TCR beta CDR3 regions were amplified from RNA transcripts. In the first-round RT-PCR of the TCR CDR3, the HTBI primer set was used. Using its own MiXCR run on the multiplex PCR reads, TCRdb lists one record per CDR3 protein. This table holds around 350,000 distinct CDR3 sequences, 15% found once. This clonotype was seen many times. The antigen remains unidentified. CDR1 is SNHLY and CDR2 is FYNNEI in the germline V gene. CDR3 length: 13 residues. V lost 8 bases, J lost 2 bases, and 11 bases lay in between. Clinical symptoms, serum thyroxine and TRAb, thyroid ultrasound and orbital computed tomography were used for the diagnoses.

Sequences were obtained from blood. The J gene is TRBJ2-3, the V gene TRBV2; D is undetermined. The sequence came from a woman aged 60 to 75 with Graves' ophthalmopathy. This CDR3 reads CASVGDFTDTQYF. The DNA for the CDR3 is TGTGCCAGCGTTGGAGACTTCACAGATACGCAGTATTTT. Drawing the rest from reference TRBV2 and TRBJ2-3, the complete variable domain is EPEVTQTPSHQVTQMGQEVILRCVPISNHLYFYWYRQILGQKVEFLVSFYNNEISEKSEIFDDQFSVERPDGSNFTLKIRSTKLEDSAMYFCASVGDFTDTQYFGPGTRLTVL.